The 26 T cell receptor beta chains listed next were all sequenced from one sample in a study of cytomegalovirus exposure and HLA in healthy donors. The study ran its PCR with 60 Vbeta and 13 Jbeta primers. Method: immunoSEQ multiplex PCR; TCRdb's copy keeps in-frame clones and lacks some. The sample table sets out 150,000 or so clones. Sequencing input: PBMCs. Every receptor here comes from a man aged 25-45 years in good health and CMV-seronegative.

The genes are TRBV5-4 and TRBJ2-7; D is unresolved. The CDR3 length is 13 residues. V lost 2 bases and J 0 bases, leaving 6 bases between the germline ends. The germline V gene has CDR1 SGHNT and CDR2 YYREEE (reference sequence). CDR3 nucleotides: TGTGCCAGCAGCTTCGGTAGCTCCTACGAGCAGTACTTC. It specifies CASSFGSSYEQYF. The variable domain in full, with the rest retrieved from reference TRBV5-4 and TRBJ2-7, is ETGVTQSPTHLIKTRGQQVTLRCSSQSGHNTVSWYQQALGQGPQFIFQYYREEENGRGNFPPRFSGLQFPNYSSELNVNALELDDSALYLCASSFGSSYEQYFGPGTRLTVT.

The chain carries TRBV6-4 and TRBJ1-2, with a possible D match to TRBD1 (5 bases). The CDR3 runs to 14 residues. V lost 3 bases to trimming and J lost 0 bases, with 8 bases between them. Germline lookup yields CDR1 MRHNA and CDR2 SNTAGT. The CDR3 nucleotides read TGTGCCAGCAGTGAGGGGCCGGCTAACTATGGCTACACCTTC. Its protein is CASSEGPANYGYTF.

The V gene is TRBV30, the J gene TRBJ2-5; 9 nucleotides agree with TRBD2. The last part of the DNA fits TRBJ2-7 better; the J call may be wrong. The CDR3 sequence is 16 residues long. The germline gives CDR1 GTSNPN, CDR2 SVGIG (reference sequence). The CDR3 DNA follows: TGTGCCTGGACCCCTCCCCGGACTAGCGTCTCCTACGAGCAGTACTTC. This encodes CAWTPPRTSVSYEQYF.

The genes are TRBV7-3 and TRBJ2-5; D not certain. The CDR3 consists of 13 residues. Germline CDR1 SGHTA, CDR2 FQGTGA. Trimming took off 5 bases at V and 5 bases at J, with 12 bases between the two ends. The CDR3 protein is CASSSVPLETQYF. CDR3 bases: TGTGCCAGCAGCAGCGTCCCTCTGGAGACCCAGTACTTC.

The V call is TRBV6-1, the J call TRBJ2-5; no clear D gene. The DNA end is more similar to TRBJ2-7, so the J call may be wrong. CDR1 is MNHNS and CDR2 is SASEGT in the germline V gene. The CDR3 runs 10 residues. This chain's CDR3 is CASNAYEQYF. The CDR3, as DNA: TGTGCCAGCAACGCGTACGAGCAGTACTTC.

This chain uses TRBV7-3 with TRBJ2-1; 7 positions match TRBD2. The CDR3 is 15 residues long. The germline CDR1 and CDR2 sequences are SGHTA and FQGTGA. The ends lost 1 base at V and 2 bases at J; junction bases unmatched: 2. The CDR3 sequence: CASSLSGSAYNEQFF. The CDR3 DNA sequence: TGTGCCAGCAGCTTAAGCGGGAGTGCCTACAATGAGCAGTTCTTC.

The chain joins TRBV7-9 to TRBJ2-5; possible D gene TRBD1, 6 bases. From germline, CDR1 is SEHNR and CDR2 FQNEAQ (reference sequence). V was clipped by 5 bases and J by 5 bases, with 15 bases between them. CDR3 size: 14 residues. CDR3 sequence: CASSPLRGKETQYF. CDR3 DNA sequence: TGTGCCAGCAGCCCTCTCAGGGGTAAGGAGACCCAGTACTTC.

For this clone: The sample contains more than one DNA sequence encoding this CDR3. This rearrangement joins TRBV6-1 to TRBJ1-1, with D unclear. V was trimmed by 0 bases and J by 0 bases, leaving 17 bases between them. The V gene's germline CDR1 is MNHNS and CDR2 SASEGT. There are 18 residues in the CDR3. This chain's CDR3 is CASSEASSVVDLNTEAFF. CDR3 nucleotides: TGTGCCAGCAGTGAAGCGTCGTCGGTGGTCGACTTGAACACTGAAGCTTTCTTT.

The chain has TRBV29-1 and TRBJ2-6; 8 bases are shared with TRBD2. J gave up 2 bases and V 5 bases, and 2 bases lay outside the gene matches. CDR1 SQVTM and CDR2 ANQGSEA come from the germline V gene. The CDR3 spans 14 residues. CDR3 in DNA: TGCAGCGTTCGGGGGGGCCCTGGGGCCAACGTCCTGACTTTC. It encodes CSVRGGPGANVLTF.

The chain joins TRBV7-2 to TRBJ1-5; no reliable D call. CDR1 and CDR2 (germline): SGHTA, FQGNSA. The CDR3 is 16 amino acids. V was trimmed by 1 base and J by 7 bases, leaving 17 bases between them. DNA of the CDR3: TGTGCCAGCAGCTTAGACCCTTCACCTTTCGGGCAGCCCCAGCATTTT. Residues: CASSLDPSPFGQPQHF.

This chain joins TRBV10-3 and TRBJ2-7; 8 bases are a match to TRBD1. Germline V lookup: CDR1 ENHRY, CDR2 SYGVKD. This CDR3 is 14 amino acids long. The ends lost 10 bases at V and 1 base at J; junction bases unmatched: 9. The CDR3 sequence: CATEKDRASYEQYF. The CDR3 DNA sequence: TGTGCCACCGAGAAGGACAGGGCTTCCTACGAGCAGTACTTC.

This chain links TRBV7-2 with TRBJ2-1, with 9 bases matching TRBD1. The CDR3 spans 17 residues. From germline, CDR1 is SGHTA and CDR2 FQGNSA. V was pared by 3 bases and J by 3 bases, with 9 bases of the junction left unmatched. The CDR3 bases are TGTGCCAGCAGCTTCGATAGGGGGGACAGGGACTACAATGAGCAGTTCTTC. Translating it yields CASSFDRGDRDYNEQFF.

V and J are TRBV7-2 and TRBJ1-1; 7 bases are a match to TRBD1. CDR1 is SGHTA, CDR2 FQGNSA, per germline. This CDR3 is 15 amino acids long. V trimming: 4 bases; J trimming: 1 base; junction bases outside the gene matches: 6. CDR3 sequence reads: CASSSMTGWNTEAFF. CDR3 DNA sequence: TGTGCCAGCAGCTCCATGACAGGGTGGAACACTGAAGCTTTCTTT.

The chain employs TRBV19 and TRBJ2-1; D call uncertain. CDR3 length: 13 residues. Per germline, CDR1 LNHDA and CDR2 SQIVND (reference sequence). Trimming pared 4 bases from V and 7 bases from J, leaving 11 bases between. Here the CDR3 DNA reads TGTGCCAGTAGTACTGTCGCTGAGAATGAGCAGTTCTTC. This translates into CASSTVAENEQFF.

The V and J genes are TRBV7-9 and TRBJ2-1; D possibly corresponds to TRBD2 (6 bases). The CDR3 length is 15 residues. CDR1 is SEHNR and CDR2 is FQNEAQ in the germline V gene (reference sequence). V lost 4 bases, J lost 8 bases, and 18 bases lay in between. In nucleotides, the CDR3 is TGTGCCAGCAGCTCCCGTTTAGGAGGGAACGATGAGCAGTTCTTC. This gives the protein CASSSRLGGNDEQFF.

The genes are TRBV10-2 and TRBJ2-7, with 8 positions matching TRBD1. The V segment lost 5 bases and the J segment 2 bases; nucleotides outside the gene matches: 2. Germline V CDR1 and CDR2: WSHSY, SAAADI. The CDR3 is made up of 13 amino acids. CDR3 residues: CASSIQGAYEQYF. The CDR3 DNA reads TGCGCCAGCAGTATACAGGGGGCCTACGAGCAGTACTTC.

The V and J genes are TRBV5-4 and TRBJ1-2, with D unresolved. Germline V gene sequence: CDR1 SGHNT, CDR2 YYREEE (reference sequence). V lost 6 bases to trimming and J lost 7 bases, with 19 bases between them. The CDR3 length is 14 residues. The chain's CDR3 is CASTRRSGLLGYTF. The CDR3 nucleotides read TGTGCCAGCACCAGAAGGTCAGGCCTCCTTGGCTACACCTTC.

This chain joins TRBV7-9 and TRBJ2-1; TRBD2 aligns across 11 bases. V shed 5 bases and J 5 bases; nucleotides not matched to a gene: 5. Germline CDR1 SEHNR, CDR2 FQNEAQ (reference sequence). The CDR3 extends over 15 amino acids. The DNA for the CDR3 is TGTGCCAGCAGCCAGACTAGCGGGAAAAACAATGAGCAGTTCTTC. Amino acid sequence: CASSQTSGKNNEQFF.

The chain carries TRBV18 and TRBJ2-2; TRBD2 is a possible D gene (6 bases). The V end was cut by 1 base, the J end by 5 bases, with 14 bases between. The CDR3 has 16 residues. The germline V gene has CDR1 KGHSH and CDR2 LQKENI. The CDR3 DNA is TGTGCCAGCTCACCACAGGAGGGGCGAGGTACCGGGGAGCTGTTTTTT. Translating it yields CASSPQEGRGTGELFF.

The CDR3 protein is CASREAFTYNEQFF. CDR3 bases: TGTGCCAGTAGAGAAGCATTTACCTACAATGAGCAGTTCTTC. The V gene is TRBV19, the J gene TRBJ2-1; D call uncertain. Germline CDR1 LNHDA, CDR2 SQIVND (reference sequence). V dropped 6 bases and J dropped 2 bases, with 11 bases sitting between them. The CDR3 is made up of 14 amino acids.

The J gene is TRBJ2-3, the V gene TRBV30; 8 bases are shared with TRBD2. V lost 2 bases to trimming and J lost 5 bases; unmatched junction nucleotides: 9. The CDR3 consists of 15 residues. Germline V CDR1 and CDR2: GTSNPN, SVGIG (reference sequence). The CDR3, as DNA: TGTGCCTGGAGTCTTGGCGGGAGGTCGGGAGATACGCAGTATTTT. Translating gives CAWSLGGRSGDTQYF.

The chain links TRBV7-7 to TRBJ2-5, with D maybe TRBD2 (5 bases). Trimming shortened V by 1 base and J by 5 bases, and 8 bases separated the two germline ends. In germline, CDR1 is SSHAT, CDR2 FNYEAQ (reference sequence). CDR3 size: 13 residues. CDR3 region: CASSLGVAETQYF. The DNA of the CDR3 is TGTGCCAGCAGCTTAGGGGTAGCGGAGACCCAGTACTTC.

The chain uses TRBV6-5 and TRBJ2-1; TRBD1 matches 9 bases. CDR3 length equals 16 residues. J lost 7 bases, V lost 4 bases, and 11 bases had no gene match. The germline V gene encodes CDR1 MNHEY and CDR2 SVGAGI. CDR3 in amino acids: CASSLAGTGYYNEQFF. DNA for the CDR3: TGTGCCAGCAGTTTGGCCGGGACAGGGTATTATAATGAGCAGTTCTTC.

The chain links TRBV5-1 to TRBJ2-7; D perhaps matches TRBD2 (5 bases). Germline CDR1 SGHRS, CDR2 YFSETQ. The CDR3 is made up of 14 amino acids. Trimming pared 5 bases from V and 3 bases from J, leaving 15 bases between. The CDR3 region has the DNA TGCGCCAGCAGTTCAATTCCGGGAAACTACGAGCAGTACTTC. It translates to CASSSIPGNYEQYF. The full variable domain, completed using reference TRBV5-1 and TRBJ2-7, is KAGVTQTPRYLIKTRGQQVTLSCSPISGHRSVSWYQQTPGQGLQFLFEYFSETQRNKGNFPGRFSGRQFSNSRSEMNVSTLELGDSALYLCASSSIPGNYEQYFGPGTRLTVT.

Concerning this clone: A read error may account for a junction end that differs from germline. This chain uses TRBV28 with TRBJ2-4, with D possibly matching TRBD1 (6 bases). From germline, CDR1 is MDHEN and CDR2 SYDVKM. This CDR3 spans 13 amino acids. The DNA of the CDR3 is TGTGCCAGCAGTATGCCCCTCCGGGACACGGTTGACTTC. This sequence encodes CASSMPLRDTVDF.

This chain links TRBV5-1 with TRBJ1-1, with TRBD1 matching over 9 bases. The ends lost 3 bases at V and 7 bases at J; junction bases unmatched: 10. The CDR3 is made up of 15 amino acids. The germline CDR1 and CDR2 sequences are SGHRS and YFSETQ. The DNA for the CDR3 is TGCGCCAGCAGCTGGGGACAGGGAAGATGGGATGAAGCTTTCTTT. Amino acid sequence: CASSWGQGRWDEAFF. Variable domain in full (rest from reference TRBV5-1 and TRBJ1-1): KAGVTQTPRYLIKTRGQQVTLSCSPISGHRSVSWYQQTPGQGLQFLFEYFSETQRNKGNFPGRFSGRQFSNSRSEMNVSTLELGDSALYLCASSWGQGRWDEAFFGQGTRLTVV.